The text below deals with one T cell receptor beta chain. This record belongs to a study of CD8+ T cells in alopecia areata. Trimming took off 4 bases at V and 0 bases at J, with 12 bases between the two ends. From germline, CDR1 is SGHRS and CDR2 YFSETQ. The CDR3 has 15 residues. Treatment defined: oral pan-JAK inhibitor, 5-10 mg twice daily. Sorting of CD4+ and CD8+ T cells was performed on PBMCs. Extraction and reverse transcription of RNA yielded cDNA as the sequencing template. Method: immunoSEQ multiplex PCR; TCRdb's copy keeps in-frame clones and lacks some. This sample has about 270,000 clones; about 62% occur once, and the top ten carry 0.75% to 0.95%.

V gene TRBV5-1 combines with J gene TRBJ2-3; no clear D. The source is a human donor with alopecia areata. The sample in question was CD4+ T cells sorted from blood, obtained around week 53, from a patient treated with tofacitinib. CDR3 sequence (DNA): TGCGCCAGCAGCCCGGACGGACCTAGCACAGATACGCAGTATTTT. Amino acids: CASSPDGPSTDTQYF.